This TCR beta chain derives from a study of blood T cell repertoires in COVID-19. The wider study: Both acute and convalescent COVID-19 samples were obtained from the United States, Italy and Spain. The cDNA or gDNA used as material had been derived from T cells, B-cell-depleted T cells, or PBMCs.

Original processing methods: Nucleated cell counts were estimated from reference gene primer amplification. Libraries were prepared by immunoSEQ multiplex PCR; TCRdb keeps only in-frame clonotypes and omits some of them. V, J and clone size derive from that table, while D and trimming were established from the DNA sequence. The sample yields approximately 240,000 clones, around nine tenths seen once. CDR1 and CDR2 from the germline V gene are SGHNT and YYREEE (reference sequence). Germline trimming cut 4 bases from V and 6 bases from J; bases unmatched to any gene: 5. The CDR3 is made up of 14 amino acids.

Sequenced material: peripheral blood. This sequence originates from a woman in her 40s who had recovered from COVID-19. The chain links TRBV5-4 to TRBJ2-2; 8 bases agree with TRBD1. The chain's CDR3 is CASSIGQGPGELFF. The CDR3 bases are TGTGCCAGCAGCATCGGACAGGGTCCCGGGGAGCTGTTTTTT.